Shown below are 18 T cell receptor beta chains from a single sample sequenced in a study of control samples from healthy donors and cancer patients (dated by TCRdb to 2019 to 2021). The method was the immunoSEQ multiplex PCR assay. TCRdb retrieved this table from immuneACCESS and kept in-frame rearrangements only. Not all clones are present; in checked studies, unresolved V genes account for under half, and no reason is known for the remainder. Across this sample there are 28,000 or so clones, with 80% to 85% seen only once. Of the sample, around 23% falls within the top ten clones. Sequenced sample: PBMCs. These receptors originate from a man aged 55 to 70 with colorectal cancer.

This chain links TRBV4-1 with TRBJ2-1; TRBD1 agrees at 10 bases. The V and J ends lost 4 bases and 7 bases, in that order; junction bases with no gene match: 10. The germline V gene has CDR1 MGHRA and CDR2 YSYEKL. The CDR3 has 16 amino acids. The CDR3 reads CASSPSTGGLRNEQFF. The CDR3 DNA reads as TGCGCCAGCAGCCCTTCGACAGGGGGCTTGAGGAATGAGCAGTTCTTC.

The chain has TRBV10-3 and TRBJ1-1, with 7 bases that match TRBD1. This CDR3 has 11 amino acids. J lost 7 bases, V lost 6 bases, and 2 bases had no gene match. CDR1 ENHRY and CDR2 SYGVKD come from the germline V gene. The CDR3 region has the DNA TGTGCCATCAGCACAGGGGATGAAGCTTTCTTT. It is translated as CAISTGDEAFF.

The chain is built from TRBV5-6 and TRBJ1-1; D is undetermined. Trimming took 4 bases from V and 4 from J, leaving 14 bases between them. The CDR3 consists of 14 residues. Looked up from germline, CDR1 is SGHDT and CDR2 is YYEEEE. DNA of the CDR3: TGTGCCAGCAGCCCCGTTTGGTTGGGCACTGAAGCTTTCTTT. Its protein is CASSPVWLGTEAFF.

The chain employs TRBV27 and TRBJ1-6; D possibly corresponds to TRBD1 (5 bases). Germline V gene data show CDR1 as MNHEY and CDR2 as SMNVEV (reference sequence). This CDR3 has 16 residues. The V gene lost 6 bases and the J gene lost 3 bases, with 15 bases spanning the gap. This CDR3 is CASRPSDSYYNSPLHF. The CDR3 coding sequence is TGTGCCAGCAGACCCAGCGACAGTTACTATAATTCACCCCTCCACTTT.

V and J are TRBV9 and TRBJ2-5, with D tentatively TRBD2 (6 bases). The CDR3 spans 16 residues. The germline CDR1 and CDR2 sequences are SGDLS and YYNGEE. V was trimmed by 2 bases and J by 4 bases, leaving 18 bases between them. CDR3 coding DNA: TGTGCCAGCAGCGTCAGACCTTCGGGGGTGGGAGAGACCCAGTACTTC. It encodes CASSVRPSGVGETQYF.

The chain recombines TRBV24-1 with TRBJ1-2, with 10 bases fitting TRBD1. The CDR3 extends over 13 amino acids. CDR1 KGHDR and CDR2 SFDVKD come from the germline V gene. V trimming: 4 bases; J trimming: 7 bases; junction bases outside the gene matches: 2. As DNA, the CDR3 is TGTGCCACCAGTGACGACAGGGGGCTTGGCTACACCTTC. This codes for CATSDDRGLGYTF.

This chain joins TRBV6-1 and TRBJ2-7; D remains ambiguous. This CDR3 spans 14 amino acids. The V and J ends lost 0 bases and 2 bases respectively, with 8 bases between them. CDR1 is MNHNS and CDR2 is SASEGT in the germline V gene. CDR3 loop: CASSEAALTYEQYF. DNA for the CDR3: TGTGCCAGCAGTGAAGCGGCCCTTACCTACGAGCAGTACTTC.

This clone has just a few counts. J is TRBJ2-1 and V is TRBV6-1, with TRBD1 matching 11 bases. The germline gives CDR1 MNHNS, CDR2 SASEGT. The CDR3 loop spans 18 amino acids. V lost 1 base and J lost 7; bases outside the gene matches: 12. Here the CDR3 reads CASSEGVWGTGGSNEQFF. In nucleotides, the CDR3 is TGTGCCAGCAGTGAAGGGGTTTGGGGGACAGGGGGTAGTAATGAGCAGTTCTTC.

As DNA, the CDR3 is TGTGCCAGTAGAGGGACAGGGGTGGCCGGGGAGCTGTTTTTT. This translates into CASRGTGVAGELFF. This chain links TRBV19 with TRBJ2-2, with 10 bases lining up with TRBD1. V was clipped by 6 bases and J by 6 bases; unmatched bases: 4. Per the germline V gene, CDR1 is LNHDA and CDR2 is SQIVND (reference sequence). The CDR3 is 14 amino acids.

The genes are TRBV24-1 and TRBJ2-2; 9 bases are a match to TRBD1. CDR3 length: 17 residues. Germline V gene lookup returns CDR1 KGHDR and CDR2 SFDVKD. Trimming at V came to 3 bases and at J to 2 bases, leaving 6 bases not matched to a gene. In DNA form, the CDR3 reads TGTGCCACCAGTGATACCTCGGGACAGGGAAACACCGGGGAGCTGTTTTTT. Translated, it gives CATSDTSGQGNTGELFF.

This chain uses TRBV9 with TRBJ2-2; D is perhaps TRBD2 (5 bases). The V gene's germline CDR1 is SGDLS and CDR2 YYNGEE. V was pared by 0 bases and J by 5 bases, with 11 bases between. There are 15 residues in the CDR3. The CDR3 here is CASSVEVGVTGELFF. As DNA, the CDR3 is TGTGCCAGCAGCGTAGAAGTGGGAGTGACCGGGGAGCTGTTTTTT.

The chain has TRBV19 and TRBJ1-5; 8 nucleotides align to TRBD1. The CDR3 has 13 amino acids. V dropped 3 bases and J dropped 6; count of bases not matched to a gene: 1. Germline V gene lookup returns CDR1 LNHDA and CDR2 SQIVND (reference sequence). DNA of the CDR3: TGTGCCAGTAGTATGGACAGGGTTCAGCCCCAGCATTTT. Amino acids: CASSMDRVQPQHF.

This chain joins TRBV18 and TRBJ2-2, with D unresolved. This CDR3 comprises 12 residues. Per germline, CDR1 KGHSH and CDR2 LQKENI. Trimming stripped 4 bases from V and 8 bases from J, with 8 bases between. The CDR3 DNA sequence: TGTGCCAGCTCACGACCGATGGGGGAGCTGTTTTTT. Protein: CASSRPMGELFF.

The V gene is TRBV2, the J gene TRBJ1-5; D is unclear. Germline CDR1 is SNHLY and CDR2 is FYNNEI. There are 15 residues in the CDR3. Trimming pared 6 bases from V and 0 bases from J, leaving 12 bases between. The CDR3 DNA follows: TGTGCCAGCAGCGACGGAGACCTTAGCAATCAGCCCCAGCATTTT. Translation gives CASSDGDLSNQPQHF.

CDR3 region: CASRRSGTVNTGELFF. CDR3 in DNA: TGTGCCAGCAGGCGATCCGGGACGGTTAACACCGGGGAGCTGTTTTTT. The chain combines TRBV7-9 with TRBJ2-2; D is perhaps TRBD1 or TRBD2 (5 bases each). The CDR3 length is 16 residues. Germline V lookup: CDR1 SEHNR, CDR2 FQNEAQ (reference sequence). Trimming cost V 6 bases and J 2 bases, with 16 bases left between them.

The chain has TRBV5-4 and TRBJ1-2; 7 bases align to TRBD1. The V and J ends lost 3 bases and 4 bases, in that order; junction bases with no gene match: 9. Germline CDR1 reads SGHNT; CDR2 reads YYREEE (reference sequence). The CDR3 has 15 amino acids. In DNA form, the CDR3 reads TGTGCCAGCAGCTGGTCGACAGGGCAACCCTATGGCTACACCTTC. This encodes CASSWSTGQPYGYTF. Using reference TRBV5-4 and TRBJ1-2 for the parts outside the CDR3, the full variable domain is ETGVTQSPTHLIKTRGQQVTLRCSSQSGHNTVSWYQQALGQGPQFIFQYYREEENGRGNFPPRFSGLQFPNYSSELNVNALELDDSALYLCASSWSTGQPYGYTFGSGTRLTVV.

The chain employs TRBV4-1 and TRBJ2-2; D unclear. Germline V gene lookup returns CDR1 MGHRA and CDR2 YSYEKL. Trimming took 1 base from V and 4 from J, leaving 10 bases between them. The CDR3 sequence is 15 residues long. The CDR3 sequence: CASSQVWESTGELFF. CDR3 sequence (DNA): TGCGCCAGCAGCCAAGTCTGGGAATCCACCGGGGAGCTGTTTTTT.

J is TRBJ2-3 and V is TRBV5-1; perhaps TRBD1 as D (5 bases). The length of the CDR3 is 14 residues. Germline assignment: CDR1 SGHRS and CDR2 YFSETQ. V lost 2 bases and J lost 2, with 9 bases in between. The CDR3: CASSFRQPTDTQYF. The CDR3 DNA follows: TGCGCCAGCAGCTTTAGACAGCCCACAGATACGCAGTATTTT.